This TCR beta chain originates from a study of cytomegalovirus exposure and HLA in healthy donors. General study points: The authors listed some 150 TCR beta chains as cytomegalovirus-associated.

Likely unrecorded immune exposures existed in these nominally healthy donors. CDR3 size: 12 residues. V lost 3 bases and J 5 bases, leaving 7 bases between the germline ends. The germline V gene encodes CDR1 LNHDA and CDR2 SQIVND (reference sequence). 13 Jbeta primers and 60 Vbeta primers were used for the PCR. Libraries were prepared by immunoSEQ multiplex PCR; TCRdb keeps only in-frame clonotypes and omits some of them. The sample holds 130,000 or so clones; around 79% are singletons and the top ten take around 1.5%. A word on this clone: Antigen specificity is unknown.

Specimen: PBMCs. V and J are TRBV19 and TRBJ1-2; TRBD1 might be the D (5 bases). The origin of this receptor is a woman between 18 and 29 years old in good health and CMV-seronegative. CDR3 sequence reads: CASSMAGYGYTF. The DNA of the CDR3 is TGTGCCAGTAGTATGGCAGGGTATGGCTACACCTTC. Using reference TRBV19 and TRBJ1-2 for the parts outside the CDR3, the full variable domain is DGGITQSPKYLFRKEGQNVTLSCEQNLNHDAMYWYRQDPGQGLRLIYYSQIVNDFQKGDIAEGYSVSREKKESFPLTVTSAQKNPTAFYLCASSMAGYGYTFGSGTRLTVV.